This T cell receptor beta chain was retrieved from a study of early T cells in non-severe SARS-CoV-2 infection. Study as a whole: Sequencing targeted bulk RNA from unsorted whole blood, leaving chains unpaired. Notes on the study in general: The matching step, a VDJdb search, favored anti-spike CD8 responses and missed private and CD4 specificities.

J was trimmed by 6 bases and V by 5 bases; bases with no gene match: 10. The CDR3 consists of 15 residues. A note on this clonotype: Its antigen is not identified. A much more abundant neighbour one base away suggests this may be a read error. Since no conserved phenylalanine or tryptophan closes the CDR3, a read error is the likely cause.

Attachment of unique molecular identifiers to individual cDNA molecules was performed. TCRdb fed the 5' RACE reads into MiXCR, producing one record per CDR3 protein. The sample has 65,000 to 75,000 distinct CDR3 sequences; around a tenth are singletons. This sequence joins TRBV12-3 or TRBV12-4 and TRBJ2-5; TRBD1 matches at 9 bases. The TCR sequence derives from an adult who was a healthcare worker with PCR-confirmed SARS-CoV-2 infection or an uninfected control (not recorded which). Material: whole blood. The CDR3, as DNA: TGTGCCAGCAGTACGGACAGGGGTTATTTCCAGACCCAGTACTTG. Translating it yields CASSTDRGYFQTQYL.